The 26 T cell receptor beta chains reported below all come from one sample, sequenced in a study of T cell repertoires in cytomegalovirus infection. TCRdb fed the reads into MiXCR, producing one record per CDR3 protein. The sample records under 200,000 distinct CDR3 sequences, less than 9.5% being singletons. The sample consisted of PBMCs. The receptors were gathered from a human donor in good health (CMV status not recorded). Some clones in this sample may be carry-over from other donors' samples.

With regard to this clonotype: A much larger clonotype is one base distant, so this may be a read error. The V gene is TRBV12-3 or TRBV12-4, the J gene TRBJ2-1, with D perhaps assigned TRBD1 or TRBD2 (6 bases each). The CDR3 is 12 amino acids. DNA of the CDR3: TGTGCCAGCAGTCCGGGGGACAATGAGCAGATCTTC. Translating it yields CASSPGDNEQIF.

This clonotype was seen more than once but under ten times. This chain connects TRBV6-1 to TRBJ1-1, with D perhaps matching TRBD1 (5 bases). Trimming shortened V by 8 bases and J by 5 bases, and 15 bases separated the two germline ends. Germline-derived CDR1 and CDR2 are MNHNS and SASEGT. CDR3 length: 13 amino acids. The CDR3 sequence: CASVSQDRTEAFF. The CDR3 DNA sequence: TGTGCCAGCGTTTCACAGGACCGGACTGAAGCTTTCTTT.

This clonotype was detected many times. This chain links TRBV7-2 with TRBJ2-3; 7 bases align to TRBD2. Germline V CDR1 and CDR2: SGHTA, FQGNSA. This CDR3 is built from 15 residues. Trimming took 5 bases from V and 0 from J; bases not matched to a gene: 5. The CDR3 region is CASSRAGTSTDTQYF. In DNA form, the CDR3 reads TGTGCCAGCAGCCGAGCGGGGACTAGCACAGATACGCAGTATTTT.

This clonotype was seen a handful of times. V and J are TRBV7-8 and TRBJ1-2; D might be TRBD1 (5 bases). The ends were cut back, 2 bases at V and 6 bases at J, with 19 bases in the middle. The CDR3 sequence is 16 residues long. Germline loops: CDR1 SGHVS, CDR2 FQNEAQ. This chain's CDR3 is CASSLMLSGQGDGYTF. The CDR3 nucleotides read TGTGCCAGCAGCTTAATGTTGTCAGGGCAGGGAGATGGCTACACCTTC.

In its sample, this clonotype was seen many times. The chain couples TRBV7-2 to TRBJ1-2, with D possibly being TRBD1 (6 bases). V was shortened by 0 bases and J by 4 bases, with 15 bases between the two germline ends. Germline loops: CDR1 SGHTA, CDR2 FQGNSA. The CDR3 sequence is 16 residues long. Here the CDR3 DNA reads TGTGCCAGCAGCTTAGCACAGGGCAGACTAAGCTATGGCTACACCTTC. Translated: CASSLAQGRLSYGYTF.

V is TRBV15 and J is TRBJ1-1; no definite D call. The CDR3 length is 13 residues. V lost 0 bases and J 5 bases, leaving 7 bases between the germline ends. Germline CDR1 is LNHNV and CDR2 is YYDKDF (reference sequence). The DNA for the CDR3 is TGTGCCACCAGCAGAGATCGGAGAACTGAAGCTTTCTTT. This translates into CATSRDRRTEAFF.

This clonotype was detected many times. J is TRBJ2-5 and V is TRBV28; 8 bases agree with TRBD2. Germline values: CDR1 MDHEN, CDR2 SYDVKM. V shed 3 bases, J shed 3 bases, and the junction held 12 bases outside the gene matches. The CDR3 is 17 amino acids. This chain's CDR3 is CASSLVGAGVVEETQYF. In DNA form, the CDR3 reads TGTGCCAGCAGTTTGGTGGGAGCGGGAGTTGTCGAAGAGACCCAGTACTTC.

This clonotype was found once. Since no conserved phenylalanine or tryptophan closes the CDR3, a read error is the likely cause. V and J are TRBV14 and TRBJ2-5, with 7 bases identical to TRBD2. The CDR3 spans 17 residues. Germline V gives CDR1 SGHDN, CDR2 FVKESK. The V and J ends lost 1 base and 4 bases, in that order; junction bases with no gene match: 12. CDR3 sequence: CASSQGATGGSGETQYV. The CDR3 DNA follows: TGTGCCAGCAGCCAAGGGGCGACTGGCGGGAGTGGAGAGACCCAGTACGTC.

This clonotype has ten or more counts. V usage is TRBV7-2 and J usage is TRBJ2-3; TRBD2 is a possible D gene (6 bases). Deletions cut 2 bases from V and 0 bases from J, with 12 bases between. CDR1 is SGHTA, CDR2 FQGNSA, per germline. This CDR3 is 16 amino acids long. This chain's CDR3 is CASSLISGVSTDTQYF. The CDR3 DNA reads TGTGCCAGCAGCTTAATTAGCGGAGTTAGCACAGATACGCAGTATTTT.

This clonotype was counted at least ten times. V and J are TRBV7-2 and TRBJ1-2; D may be TRBD1 (6 bases). CDR3 size: 12 residues. Germline loops: CDR1 SGHTA, CDR2 FQGNSA. The V end lost 5 bases, the J end lost 8 bases, and 12 bases lay between the germline ends. The DNA of the CDR3 is TGTGCCAGCAGCCCGAGGACAGCCGGCTACACCTTC. Its translation: CASSPRTAGYTF.

This clonotype was observed many times. J is TRBJ2-1 and V is TRBV7-2; weak D call: TRBD2 (5 bases). CDR1 SGHTA and CDR2 FQGNSA come from the germline V gene. V was shortened by 1 base and J by 14 bases, with 18 bases between the two germline ends. CDR3 length equals 14 residues. The CDR3 here is CASSLVASRVVEFF. The CDR3 DNA reads TGTGCCAGCAGCTTAGTCGCATCGAGGGTTGTTGAGTTCTTC.

This sequence joins TRBV2 and TRBJ1-3; D not resolved. Germline lookup yields CDR1 SNHLY and CDR2 FYNNEI. Trimming left V 8 bases short and J 0 bases short, with 14 bases between. This CDR3 is built from 15 residues. In DNA, the CDR3 is TGTGCCAGCCTCGATTCGGGCGGCTCTGGAAACACCATATATTTT. Translating gives CASLDSGGSGNTIYF.

This clonotype occurred many times. The genes are TRBV7-2 and TRBJ2-5, with 7 positions matching TRBD1. J lost 5 bases, V lost 1 base, and 16 bases had no gene match. Germline assignment: CDR1 SGHTA and CDR2 FQGNSA. CDR3 length equals 18 residues. This CDR3 is CASSLEGGQRRTRETQYF. CDR3 in DNA: TGTGCCAGCAGCTTAGAAGGGGGACAGCGTAGGACGAGGGAGACCCAGTACTTC.

The V call is TRBV12-3 or TRBV12-4, the J call TRBJ2-1; a possible D gene is TRBD1 (6 bases). V was shortened by 1 base and J by 10 bases, with 17 bases between the two germline ends. The CDR3 loop spans 15 amino acids. DNA of the CDR3: TGTGCCAGCAGTTTAGACAGGGCGACTTTTGGGGAGCAGTTCTTC. Its protein product is CASSLDRATFGEQFF.

The chain joins TRBV28 to TRBJ2-1, with 14 positions matching TRBD2. The V segment lost 8 bases and the J segment 4 bases; nucleotides outside the gene matches: 10. Germline assignment: CDR1 MDHEN and CDR2 SYDVKM. This CDR3 comprises 17 residues. CDR3 in DNA: TGTGCCAGCTCCGGGACTAGCGGGAGTCTGGGTTACAATGAGCAGTTCTTC. This gives the protein CASSGTSGSLGYNEQFF.

In this sample, this clonotype turned up many times. J is TRBJ2-7 and V is TRBV7-2, with TRBD2 identical over 11 bases. Germline-derived CDR1 and CDR2 are SGHTA and FQGNSA. The length of the CDR3 is 15 residues. J was trimmed by 2 bases and V by 6 bases; bases with no gene match: 6. The CDR3 reads CASRINSGRAYEQYF. The CDR3 bases are TGTGCCAGCAGGATCAATAGCGGGAGGGCCTACGAGCAGTACTTC.

The table lists this clonotype with many counts. This rearrangement joins TRBV20-1 to TRBJ1-1, with D unresolved. CDR3 length: 12 residues. Trimming stripped 0 bases from V and 7 bases from J, with 9 bases between. The germline V gene encodes CDR1 DFQATT and CDR2 SNEGSKA (reference sequence). Here the CDR3 reads CSAREGQIEAFF. The DNA for the CDR3 is TGCAGTGCTAGAGAAGGGCAGATTGAAGCTTTCTTT.

This clonotype was detected only a few times. The chain's CDR3 is CASSQDHLPATDTQYF. CDR3 nucleotides: TGCGCCAGCAGCCAAGATCATCTCCCGGCCACAGATACGCAGTATTTT. V and J are TRBV4-3 and TRBJ2-3; the D is unclear. V was trimmed by 0 bases and J by 2 bases, leaving 12 bases between them. Germline values: CDR1 LGHNA, CDR2 YSLEER. The length of the CDR3 is 16 residues.

J is TRBJ1-5 and V is TRBV28, with D maybe TRBD1 (5 bases). There are 16 residues in the CDR3. Trimming cost V 6 bases and J 1 base, with 16 bases left between them. Germline V gene sequence: CDR1 MDHEN, CDR2 SYDVKM. Here the CDR3 reads CASRAPGVGSNQPQHF. The CDR3 nucleotides read TGTGCCAGCAGAGCTCCGGGGGTGGGAAGCAATCAGCCCCAGCATTTT.

This chain links TRBV20-1 with TRBJ2-3; TRBD2 matches at 7 bases. J gave up 0 bases and V 2 bases, and 11 bases lay outside the gene matches. This CDR3 spans 17 amino acids. Germline CDR1 reads DFQATT; CDR2 reads SNEGSKA (reference sequence). This CDR3 reads CSARSPGRLGSTDTQYF. CDR3 bases: TGCAGTGCTAGATCCCCCGGGAGGCTAGGGAGCACAGATACGCAGTATTTT.

This clonotype occurred many times. Here the CDR3 reads CASSQGPTDTQYF. Here the CDR3 DNA reads TGCGCCAGCAGCCAAGGTCCTACGGATACGCAGTATTTT. V gene TRBV4-3 combines with J gene TRBJ2-3; D remains ambiguous. CDR1 is LGHNA and CDR2 is YSLEER in the germline V gene. CDR3 length: 13 amino acids. The V gene lost 1 base and the J gene lost 6 bases, with 8 bases spanning the gap.

This clonotype was counted ten times or more. This chain connects TRBV7-8 to TRBJ2-3; TRBD2 aligns across 11 bases. CDR3 length: 21 residues. In germline, CDR1 is SGHVS, CDR2 FQNEAQ. V lost 5 bases, J lost 0 bases, and 19 bases stayed unmatched. The CDR3 DNA reads TGTGCCAGCAGCCCGAAACACCTCAGACTAGCGGGGCCCCAAAGCACAGATACGCAGTATTTT. Encoded protein: CASSPKHLRLAGPQSTDTQYF.

Only one count was recorded for this clonotype. This rearrangement joins TRBV3-1 to TRBJ2-1; 9 nucleotides match TRBD2. Germline V gene lookup returns CDR1 LGHDT and CDR2 YNNKEL (reference sequence). V was clipped by 6 bases and J by 5 bases; unmatched bases: 8. The CDR3 length is 15 residues. The DNA of the CDR3 is TGTGCCAGCAGACTAAACCTAGCGGGAAACAATGAGCAGTTCTTC. Translation: CASRLNLAGNNEQFF.

This clonotype showed up just a few times. V and J are TRBV4-2 and TRBJ2-7, with 7 positions matching TRBD1. Germline V gene data show CDR1 as LGHNA and CDR2 as YNFKEQ. The CDR3 is 15 amino acids. The V and J ends lost 3 bases and 4 bases, in that order; junction bases with no gene match: 9. The CDR3 DNA reads as TGTGCCAGCAGCCAGCTAGGTGACAGGGTTTACGAGCAGTACTTC. It codes for CASSQLGDRVYEQYF.

This chain uses TRBV5-1 with TRBJ1-4; weak D call: TRBD1 (5 bases). Trimming removed 0 bases at V and 4 bases at J, with 10 bases between. CDR1 SGHRS and CDR2 YFSETQ come from the germline V gene. The CDR3 is 15 amino acids. The CDR3 region is CASSLARTSNEKLFF. CDR3 bases: TGCGCCAGCAGCTTGGCTCGGACAAGTAATGAAAAACTGTTTTTT.

The rearrangement uses TRBV12-3 or TRBV12-4 and TRBJ2-7; no reliable D call. This CDR3 region has 12 residues. Trimming removed 3 bases at V and 1 base at J, with 4 bases between. The CDR3 coding sequence is TGTGCCAGCAGTTTCAGGTCCTACGAGCAGTACTTC. Residues: CASSFRSYEQYF.